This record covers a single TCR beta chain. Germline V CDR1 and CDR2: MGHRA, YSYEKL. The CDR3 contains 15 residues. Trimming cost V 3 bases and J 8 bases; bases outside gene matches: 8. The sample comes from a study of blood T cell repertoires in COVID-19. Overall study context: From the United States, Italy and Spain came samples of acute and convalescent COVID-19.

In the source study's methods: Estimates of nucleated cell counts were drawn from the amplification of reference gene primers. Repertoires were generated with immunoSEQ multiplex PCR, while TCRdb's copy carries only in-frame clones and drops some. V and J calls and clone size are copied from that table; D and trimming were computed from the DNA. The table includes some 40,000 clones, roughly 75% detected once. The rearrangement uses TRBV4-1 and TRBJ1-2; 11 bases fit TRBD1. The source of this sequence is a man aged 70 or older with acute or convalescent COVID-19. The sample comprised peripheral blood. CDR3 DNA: TGCGCCAGCAGCCAGGACAGGGGGCGAGGTGGCGGCTACACCTTC. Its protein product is CASSQDRGRGGGYTF.